Below are 32 T cell receptor beta chains sequenced from a single sample in a study of blood T cell repertoires in COVID-19. Here immunoSEQ multiplex PCR was the method, and the copy in TCRdb shows in-frame clones only, minus some. This table has over 200,000 clones, approximately 91% appearing once. Sequenced sample: peripheral blood. The receptors come from a man aged 60-69 years who had recovered from COVID-19.

This chain joins TRBV10-3 and TRBJ1-1; no definite D call. This CDR3 contains 12 residues. V lost 7 bases and J lost 0, with 6 bases in between. Germline CDR1 reads ENHRY; CDR2 reads SYGVKD. This chain's CDR3 is CAINTMNTEAFF. CDR3 in DNA: TGTGCCATCAACACGATGAACACTGAAGCTTTCTTT.

The V and J genes are TRBV18 and TRBJ2-7; 13 bases line up with TRBD2. The ends lost 6 bases at V and 2 bases at J; junction bases unmatched: 10. The length of the CDR3 is 17 residues. Germline V gene sequence: CDR1 KGHSH, CDR2 LQKENI. CDR3 DNA: TGTGCCAGCTCCCCGGGACTAGCGGGGAGTGGGGCCTACGAGCAGTACTTC. This translates into CASSPGLAGSGAYEQYF.

This clone was detected only once. This chain connects TRBV2 to TRBJ1-5, with 7 bases identical to TRBD1. Germline CDR1 is SNHLY and CDR2 is FYNNEI. V gave up 5 bases and J gave up 6 bases; unmatched junction bases: 4. The CDR3 runs 13 residues. The CDR3 DNA is TGTGCCAGCAGTCGACAGGGAAGTCAGCCCCAGCATTTT. This codes for CASSRQGSQPQHF.

The chain combines TRBV9 with TRBJ1-2, with D uncertain. The length of the CDR3 is 12 residues. V was cut by 4 bases and J by 2 bases, with 6 bases left in between. CDR1 and CDR2 (germline): SGDLS, YYNGEE. For the CDR3, the DNA is TGTGCCAGCAGCCCTAACAACTATGGCTACACCTTC. This translates into CASSPNNYGYTF.

The chain carries TRBV19 and TRBJ2-5; the D gene is possibly TRBD2 (6 bases). The CDR3 totals 14 residues. Trimming took off 6 bases at V and 7 bases at J, with 18 bases between the two ends. The germline CDR1 and CDR2 sequences are LNHDA and SQIVND (reference sequence). This CDR3 reads CASRGLGLGGTQYF. CDR3 nucleotides: TGTGCCAGTAGGGGACTGGGGCTGGGGGGGACCCAGTACTTC.

V and J are TRBV29-1 and TRBJ2-1, with a tentative D call TRBD1 (5 bases). V lost 6 bases and J lost 5, with 17 bases in between. CDR1 SQVTM and CDR2 ANQGSEA come from the germline V gene. This CDR3 has 14 amino acids. As DNA, the CDR3 is TGCAGCGTGGCAGCCAGGGCGTCCAACAATGAGCAGTTCTTC. Amino acid sequence: CSVAARASNNEQFF.

The DNA of the CDR3 is TGTGCCAGCAGAACAGGACTAGCGGGGGGGAAAGATACGCAGTATTTT. This sequence encodes CASRTGLAGGKDTQYF. The chain carries TRBV2 and TRBJ2-3; the match to TRBD2 covers 15 bases. This CDR3 is 16 amino acids long. V gave up 6 bases and J gave up 5 bases; unmatched junction bases: 6. Germline lookup yields CDR1 SNHLY and CDR2 FYNNEI.

The V and J genes are TRBV18 and TRBJ2-7, with 7 bases matching TRBD2. Losses at the gene ends were 4 bases for V and 3 bases for J; bases not matched to a gene: 12. The CDR3 runs 16 residues. Germline lookup yields CDR1 KGHSH and CDR2 LQKENI. The CDR3 nucleotides read TGTGCCAGCTCACACTCCAGCGGGGAGAACAACTACGAGCAGTACTTC. Residues: CASSHSSGENNYEQYF.

This rearrangement joins TRBV7-9 to TRBJ1-3; TRBD1 is a possible D gene (5 bases). V was clipped by 2 bases and J by 0 bases, with 11 bases between them. CDR3 length: 16 amino acids. Germline V lookup: CDR1 SEHNR, CDR2 FQNEAQ (reference sequence). This chain's CDR3 is CASSLNRQLSGNTIYF. The DNA of the CDR3 is TGTGCCAGCAGCTTAAATCGACAGCTCTCTGGAAACACCATATATTTT.

The genes are TRBV12-3 or TRBV12-4 and TRBJ2-4, with D tentatively TRBD1 (6 bases). The CDR3 sequence is 12 residues long. V lost 5 bases to trimming and J lost 9 bases, with 11 bases between them. CDR3 sequence (DNA): TGTGCCAGCAGTATGGACAGAGGCATTCAGTACTTC. Its translation: CASSMDRGIQYF.

This CDR3 reads CASSFRGQGSSNQPQHF. The CDR3 nucleotides read TGTGCCAGCAGCTTCCGAGGACAGGGGAGTAGCAATCAGCCCCAGCATTTT. The chain uses TRBV7-8 and TRBJ1-5; TRBD1 aligns across 9 bases. V shed 3 bases, J shed 0 bases, and the junction held 6 bases outside the gene matches. The CDR3 consists of 17 residues. CDR1 is SGHVS, CDR2 FQNEAQ, per germline.

With respect to this clone: Sequence at one end of the junction differs from germline and may be a read error. The V gene is TRBV5-1, the J gene TRBJ1-2, with 7 bases identical to TRBD1. The germline V gene has CDR1 SGHRS and CDR2 YFSETQ. The CDR3 sequence is 15 residues long. In nucleotides, the CDR3 is TGCGCCAGCGGCTTGGACAGGCAGACTAACTATGGCTACACCTTC. Translation: CASGLDRQTNYGYTF.

V usage is TRBV14 and J usage is TRBJ1-2; 7 bases are shared with TRBD1. Losses at the gene ends were 4 bases for V and 8 bases for J; bases not matched to a gene: 13. Germline V lookup: CDR1 SGHDN, CDR2 FVKESK. The CDR3 extends over 15 amino acids. The CDR3 DNA follows: TGTGCCAGCAGCCCTTTTTCCAGCAGGGGGAACGGCTACACCTTC. Translated: CASSPFSSRGNGYTF.

The CDR3 is CATSGGQGARGQPQHF. The CDR3 DNA follows: TGTGCCACCAGCGGGGGACAGGGGGCGCGGGGTCAGCCCCAGCATTTT. The chain recombines TRBV15 with TRBJ1-5, with 12 bases fitting TRBD1. Germline values: CDR1 LNHNV, CDR2 YYDKDF (reference sequence). This CDR3 has 16 residues. The V and J ends lost 5 bases and 6 bases, in that order; junction bases with no gene match: 8.

This clone came up once. V is TRBV7-2 and J is TRBJ1-4; D may be TRBD1 (5 bases). V was clipped by 0 bases and J by 5 bases, with 10 bases between them. The CDR3 runs to 15 residues. The germline CDR1 and CDR2 sequences are SGHTA and FQGNSA. CDR3 in amino acids: CASSLAGRGNEKLFF. The CDR3, as DNA: TGTGCCAGCAGCTTAGCGGGACGGGGGAATGAAAAACTGTTTTTT. The variable domain in full, with the rest retrieved from reference TRBV7-2 and TRBJ1-4, is GAGVSQSPSNKVTEKGKDVELRCDPISGHTALYWYRQSLGQGLEFLIYFQGNSAPDKSGLPSDRFSAERTGGSVSTLTIQRTQQEDSAVYLCASSLAGRGNEKLFFGSGTQLSVL.

The chain joins TRBV4-2 to TRBJ1-2, with TRBD1 identical over 8 bases. Germline CDR1 is LGHNA and CDR2 is YNFKEQ. This CDR3 is built from 13 residues. The junction had 8 bases not matched to a gene; V was cut back by 6 bases and J by 8 bases. The CDR3 loop is CASRQGDRGGYTF. In nucleotides, the CDR3 is TGTGCCAGCAGGCAGGGAGACAGGGGCGGCTACACCTTC.

The chain carries TRBV6-5 and TRBJ2-5; possibly TRBD2 for D (6 bases). The CDR3 has 12 amino acids. V lost 11 bases, J lost 1 base, and 11 bases lay in between. Looked up from germline, CDR1 is MNHEY and CDR2 is SVGAGI. The CDR3 here is CASRGFQETQYF. CDR3 DNA sequence: TGTGCCTCCCGGGGGTTCCAAGAGACCCAGTACTTC.

Comments on this clone: Other nucleotide sequences from this sample produce the same CDR3. This chain joins TRBV5-6 and TRBJ1-5; 8 nucleotides line up with TRBD1. V dropped 1 base and J dropped 7; count of bases not matched to a gene: 4. The V gene's germline CDR1 is SGHDT and CDR2 YYEEEE. The CDR3 is made up of 14 amino acids. In DNA form, the CDR3 reads TGTGCCAGCAGCTTGCAGGGGGCTGGCCAGCCCCAGCATTTT. Amino acid sequence: CASSLQGAGQPQHF.

The gene calls are TRBV7-2 and TRBJ1-3, with 8 bases lining up with TRBD1. Germline V gene sequence: CDR1 SGHTA, CDR2 FQGNSA. The V gene end was trimmed by 2 bases and the J gene end by 2 bases; junction bases not matched to a gene: 8. The CDR3 runs 17 residues. CDR3 loop: CASSLWIPTGAGNTIYF. CDR3 bases: TGTGCCAGCAGCTTATGGATTCCGACAGGGGCTGGAAACACCATATATTTT.

V gene TRBV29-1 combines with J gene TRBJ1-1; D is unresolved. CDR3 length: 12 residues. Germline CDR1 is SQVTM and CDR2 is ANQGSEA. V was shortened by 7 bases and J by 0 bases, with 9 bases between the two germline ends. CDR3 amino acids: CSGIRLNTEAFF. In nucleotides, the CDR3 is TGCAGCGGCATCAGGCTGAACACTGAAGCTTTCTTT.

The rearrangement uses TRBV7-3 and TRBJ2-5, with 7 positions matching TRBD2. Germline V gene lookup returns CDR1 SGHTA and CDR2 FQGTGA. This CDR3 contains 15 residues. The trim removed 1 base at V and 1 base at J, leaving 3 bases unmatched. CDR3 nucleotides: TGTGCCAGCAGCTTAAGGGGGGGAACCCAAGAGACCCAGTACTTC. Translated: CASSLRGGTQETQYF.

As for this clone: At one end the junction does not follow the germline gene, possibly because of a read error. The chain combines TRBV3-1 (or the pseudogene TRBV3-2) with TRBJ1-2; D not resolved. Germline V gives CDR1 LGHDT, CDR2 YNNKEL (reference sequence). This CDR3 is built from 13 residues. The CDR3 spells CASSQVPSGSPSF. The CDR3 DNA reads as TGTGCCAGCAGCCAAGTTCCCTCAGGAAGCCCCAGCTTC.

The V gene is TRBV5-1, the J gene TRBJ2-3, with TRBD2 as a possible D gene (5 bases). CDR1 is SGHRS, CDR2 YFSETQ, per germline. This CDR3 contains 15 residues. V dropped 2 bases and J dropped 1 base, with 11 bases sitting between them. The CDR3 DNA is TGCGCCAGCAGCTTAGAGGGCCTGGGCACAGATACGCAGTATTTT. Its translation is CASSLEGLGTDTQYF.

The chain has TRBV11-2 and TRBJ2-1; tentative D call: TRBD1 (7 bases). With 3 bases removed from V and 16 bases from J, the gap between germline ends came to 19 bases. This CDR3 comprises 13 residues. The germline V gene has CDR1 SGHAT and CDR2 FQNNGV. CDR3 coding DNA: TGTGCCAGCAGCTTGGAGGGGGCGGGCTCGGGATTCTTC. Translated, it gives CASSLEGAGSGFF.

This chain connects TRBV28 to TRBJ1-2; a weak D match, TRBD1 (5 bases). V lost 8 bases and J 6 bases, leaving 16 bases between the germline ends. Germline lookup yields CDR1 MDHEN and CDR2 SYDVKM. The CDR3 is 13 amino acids. CDR3 in amino acids: CASFGAGKNGYTF. CDR3 in DNA: TGTGCCAGCTTTGGGGCAGGGAAAAATGGCTACACCTTC.

The rearrangement uses TRBV11-3 and TRBJ2-7, with no clear D. Germline V gives CDR1 SGHNT, CDR2 YENEEA. The CDR3 sequence is 14 residues long. Trimming shortened V by 5 bases and J by 1 base, and 12 bases separated the two germline ends. In DNA, the CDR3 is TGTGCCAGCAGCCCCAGACATGATTCCTACGAGCAGTACTTC. Its translation: CASSPRHDSYEQYF.

The chain combines TRBV20-1 with TRBJ2-1, with 7 bases matching TRBD2. J was trimmed by 6 bases and V by 3 bases; bases with no gene match: 8. Per germline, CDR1 DFQATT and CDR2 SNEGSKA (reference sequence). The CDR3 totals 14 residues. In DNA form, the CDR3 reads TGCAGTGCTAGTGAGGGGAGGGTGGCCAATGAGCAGTTCTTC. It yields the protein CSASEGRVANEQFF.

This chain links TRBV4-1 with TRBJ2-4, with D tentatively TRBD1 (6 bases). V lost 4 bases to trimming and J lost 0 bases, with 10 bases between them. CDR1 MGHRA and CDR2 YSYEKL come from the germline V gene. The length of the CDR3 is 15 residues. CDR3: CASSRQALAKNIQYF. The CDR3, as DNA: TGCGCCAGCAGCCGACAGGCCCTAGCCAAAAACATTCAGTACTTC.

The V and J genes are TRBV3-1 (or the pseudogene TRBV3-2) and TRBJ2-7; TRBD1 matches 8 bases. In germline, CDR1 is LGHDT, CDR2 YNNKEL (reference sequence). This CDR3 comprises 14 residues. The junction had 4 bases not matched to a gene; V was cut back by 4 bases and J by 2 bases. The CDR3 bases are TGTGCCAGCAGCCCAAGGGGACAGGCCTACGAGCAGTACTTC. This codes for CASSPRGQAYEQYF.

In this sample, this clone turned up once. The chain recombines TRBV6-6 with TRBJ2-7, with unresolved D. Looked up from germline, CDR1 is MNHNY and CDR2 is SVGAGI (reference sequence). V was pared by 5 bases and J by 1 base, with 6 bases between. The CDR3 covers 12 residues. The DNA of the CDR3 is TGTGCCAGCAGTACACGATCCTACGAGCAGTACTTC. This encodes CASSTRSYEQYF.

This rearrangement joins TRBV5-1 to TRBJ1-3; maybe TRBD1 (6 bases). The germline V and J ends were trimmed by 4 bases and 0 bases, with 17 bases remaining between them. Germline V lookup: CDR1 SGHRS, CDR2 YFSETQ. This CDR3 spans 17 amino acids. The CDR3 DNA is TGCGCCAGCAGCCGTCTGCCACAGGGCCGCTCTGGAAACACCATATATTTT. Its protein product is CASSRLPQGRSGNTIYF.

The CDR3, as DNA: TGCGCCAGCTCCACGGGGGGGTTTTCGGAGACCCAGTACTTC. Translated: CASSTGGFSETQYF. The chain recombines TRBV5-1 with TRBJ2-5; 8 positions agree with TRBD2. The CDR3 runs to 14 residues. The V and J ends lost 7 bases and 5 bases, in that order; junction bases with no gene match: 10. Germline V gene sequence: CDR1 SGHRS, CDR2 YFSETQ. The complete variable domain, with remaining parts taken from reference TRBV5-1 and TRBJ2-5, reads KAGVTQTPRYLIKTRGQQVTLSCSPISGHRSVSWYQQTPGQGLQFLFEYFSETQRNKGNFPGRFSGRQFSNSRSEMNVSTLELGDSALYLCASSTGGFSETQYFGPGTRLLVL.